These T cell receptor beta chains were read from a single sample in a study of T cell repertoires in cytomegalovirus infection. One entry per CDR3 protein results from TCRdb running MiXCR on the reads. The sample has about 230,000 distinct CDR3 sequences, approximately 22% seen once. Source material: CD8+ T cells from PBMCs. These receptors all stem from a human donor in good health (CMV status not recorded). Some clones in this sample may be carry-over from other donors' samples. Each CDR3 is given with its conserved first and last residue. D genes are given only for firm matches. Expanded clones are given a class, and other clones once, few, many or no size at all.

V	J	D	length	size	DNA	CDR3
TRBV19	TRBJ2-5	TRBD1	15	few	TGTGCCAGCCACGGGACAGGGGCCTTGATAGAGACCCAGTACTTC	CASHGTGALIETQYF
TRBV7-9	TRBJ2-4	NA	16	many	TGTGCCAGCAGCGACCGGGGCCAAGGGCTGGAGAACATTCAGTACTTC	CASSDRGQGLENIQYF
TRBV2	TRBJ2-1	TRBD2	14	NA	TGTGCCAGCAGTGCTAGCGGGAACTACAATGAGCAGTTCTTC	CASSASGNYNEQFF
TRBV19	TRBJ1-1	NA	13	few	TGTGCCAGTAGTATTAGCAAGAACACTGAAGCTTTCTTT	CASSISKNTEAFF
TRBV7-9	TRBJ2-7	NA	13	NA	TGTGCCAGCAGCTCCATTCCTGAGCGCGAGCAGTACTTC	CASSSIPEREQYF
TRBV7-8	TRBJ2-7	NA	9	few	TGTGCCAAGCGGTACGAGCAGTACTTC	CAKRYEQYF
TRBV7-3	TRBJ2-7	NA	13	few	TGTGCCAGCAGCTGGGGCAGGGCCTACGAGCAGTACTTC	CASSWGRAYEQYF
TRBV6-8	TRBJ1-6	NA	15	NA	TGTGCCAGCGCTTCCGGCCGGGAAGGTTATTCACCCCTCCACTTT	CASASGREGYSPLHF
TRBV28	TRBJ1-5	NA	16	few	TGTGCCAGCAGCTGGGGGGTCTTGGGGGCCAATCAGCCCCAGCATTTT	CASSWGVLGANQPQHF
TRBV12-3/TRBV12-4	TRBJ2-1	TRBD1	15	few	TGTGCCAGCATGGGGGGGACAGGGATCTTCGATGAGCAGTTCTTC	CASMGGTGIFDEQFF
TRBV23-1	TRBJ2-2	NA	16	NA	TGCGCCAGCAGTCAATCCGGGAAGCCGAACACCGGGGAGCTGTTTTTT	CASSQSGKPNTGELFF
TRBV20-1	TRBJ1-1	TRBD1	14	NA	TGCAGTGCTAGAGATCGGACAGGTTACACTGAAGCTTTCTTT	CSARDRTGYTEAFF
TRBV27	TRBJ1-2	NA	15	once	TGTGCCAGCAGTTTATCAAGATACACCGAATATGGCTACACCTTC	CASSLSRYTEYGYTF
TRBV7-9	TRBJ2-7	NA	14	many	TGTGCCAGCAGGGGGGACCGGCCAGACTACGAGCAGTACTTC	CASRGDRPDYEQYF
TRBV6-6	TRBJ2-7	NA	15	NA	TGTGCCAGCAGCTTTGGGACTCCGGGAGCCTACGAGCAGTACTTC	CASSFGTPGAYEQYF
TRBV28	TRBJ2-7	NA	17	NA	TGTGCCAGCAGCTCCCTAGTGACAGACAGACCCCTCTACGAGCAGTACTTC	CASSSLVTDRPLYEQYF
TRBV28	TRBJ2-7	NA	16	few	TGTGCCAGCAGTTTTCTGGACAGTCCGAGCTCCTACGAGCAGTACTTC	CASSFLDSPSSYEQYF
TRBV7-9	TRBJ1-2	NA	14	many	TGTGCCAGCAGCTTAGCAGGAGATAACTATGGCTACACCTTC	CASSLAGDNYGYTF
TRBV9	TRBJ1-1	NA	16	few	TGTGCCAGCAGCGTAGTGTTCAAAGCAGAGAACACTGAAGCTTTCTTT	CASSVVFKAENTEAFF
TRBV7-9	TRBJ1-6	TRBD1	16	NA	TGTGCCAGCAGCCCACCGTCCGGGACAGGGGTTTCACCCCTCCACTTT	CASSPPSGTGVSPLHF
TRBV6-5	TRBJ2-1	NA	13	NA	TGTGCCAGCAGCGATCAGGGTTACAATGAGCAGTTCTTC	CASSDQGYNEQFF
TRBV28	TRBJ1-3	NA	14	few	TGTGCCAGCAGTGTAGACATCTCTGGAAACACCATATATTTT	CASSVDISGNTIYF